This T cell receptor (beta chain) was captured by sequencing in a study of T cell responses to AZD1222 COVID-19 vaccine. Study results and caveats: Unmutated variant regions are reportedly the target of nearly half of TCRs that are spike-specific. Donors skewed white British and female; clonal diversity was possibly underestimated.

Here immunoSEQ multiplex PCR was the method, and the copy in TCRdb shows in-frame clones only, minus some. The sample carries around 190,000 clones, 94% recorded once. Germline lookup yields CDR1 LNHDA and CDR2 SQIVND (reference sequence). The CDR3 has 15 amino acids. The ends were cut back, 3 bases at V and 4 bases at J, with 15 bases in the middle. A note on this clone: Antigen: not known.

Specimen: peripheral blood, collected 28 days after the second AZD1222 dose. The chain employs TRBV19 and TRBJ1-2, with a weak D call TRBD1 (5 bases). The clonotype originates from an adult who received the AZD1222 COVID-19 vaccine. The CDR3 sequence is CASSIQEGGGYGYTF. The CDR3 DNA follows: TGTGCCAGTAGTATTCAGGAGGGCGGGGGCTATGGCTACACCTTC.